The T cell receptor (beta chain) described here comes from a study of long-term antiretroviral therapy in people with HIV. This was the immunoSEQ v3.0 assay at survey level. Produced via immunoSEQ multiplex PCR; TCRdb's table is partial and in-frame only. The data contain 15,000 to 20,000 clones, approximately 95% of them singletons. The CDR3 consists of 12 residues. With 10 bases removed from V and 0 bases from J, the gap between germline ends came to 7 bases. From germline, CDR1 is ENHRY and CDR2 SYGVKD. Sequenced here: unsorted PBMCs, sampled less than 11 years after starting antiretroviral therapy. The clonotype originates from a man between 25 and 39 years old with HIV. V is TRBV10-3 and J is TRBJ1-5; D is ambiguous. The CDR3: CASGNSNQPQHF. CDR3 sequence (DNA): TGTGCCAGCGGAAATAGCAATCAGCCCCAGCATTTT.